A single sample gave rise to the 14 T cell receptor beta chains below, sequenced in a study of tumor and adjacent non-tumor tissue in lung cancer. The library came from three nested PCR rounds adapted from ARM-PCR protocols. TCRdb itself ran the multiplex PCR reads through MiXCR, one entry per CDR3 protein. The table records fewer than 150,000 distinct CDR3 sequences, 60% to 70% of them present only once. This sample's RNA came from whole unsorted tissue. The sequencing sample was made of lung tumor tissue. The receptors were sampled from a man aged 60-69 years with small cell lung cancer.

The genes are TRBV20-1 and TRBJ2-7; 8 bases are a match to TRBD1. The germline V gene has CDR1 DFQATT and CDR2 SNEGSKA (reference sequence). With V trimmed by 2 bases and J by 13 bases, 13 bases remained unmatched. CDR3 length equals 13 residues. CDR3 region: CSARPTGAYGHYF. The CDR3 coding sequence is TGCAGTGCTAGACCGACAGGGGCCTACGGGCACTACTTC.

As concerns this clonotype: Compared with germline, one end of the junction differs, possibly owing to a read error. The chain employs TRBV5-5 and TRBJ2-5; the D is unclear. Germline V gene sequence: CDR1 SGHKS, CDR2 YYEKEE (reference sequence). This CDR3 comprises 13 residues. The CDR3 DNA reads as TGTGCCAGCAACTTGGGGTTTCGAGAGACCCAGTACTTC. Translating it yields CASNLGFRETQYF.

In regard to this clonotype: Compared with germline, one end of the junction differs, possibly owing to a read error. The genes are TRBV28 and TRBJ2-3; possibly TRBD1 or TRBD2 for D (5 bases each). This CDR3 spans 15 amino acids. The V gene's germline CDR1 is MDHEN and CDR2 SYDVKM. CDR3 amino acids: CASSFGGSRTDTQYF. The CDR3 coding sequence is TGTGCCAGCAGTTTTGGGGGATCGCGCACGGATACGCAGTATTTT.

This sequence joins TRBV6-1 and TRBJ1-6; D call uncertain. The V gene's germline CDR1 is MNHNS and CDR2 SASEGT. V dropped 4 bases and J dropped 9 bases, with 10 bases sitting between them. The CDR3 is 13 residues long. The CDR3 DNA reads as TGTGCCAGCAGTGCAGGAGGGCGTTCACCCCTCCACTTT. The encoded protein is CASSAGGRSPLHF.

Comment on this clonotype: At one boundary the junction diverges from the germline segment, which might be a read error. The chain links TRBV5-1 to TRBJ2-7; D gene unclear. The CDR3 has 12 residues. The germline V gene has CDR1 SGHRS and CDR2 YFSETQ. The CDR3 DNA sequence: TGCGCCAGCAACTTGCAAGGCGTCGAGCAGTACTTC. Its protein is CASNLQGVEQYF. Complete variable domain (other parts from reference TRBV5-1 and TRBJ2-7): KAGVTQTPRYLIKTRGQQVTLSCSPISGHRSVSWYQQTPGQGLQFLFEYFSETQRNKGNFPGRFSGRQFSNSRSEMNVSTLELGDSALYLCASNLQGVEQYFGPGTRLTVT.

The V and J genes are TRBV11-1 and TRBJ2-1; D possibly corresponds to TRBD2 (5 bases). CDR1 and CDR2 (germline): SGHAT, FQDESV (reference sequence). The ends were cut back, 4 bases at V and 6 bases at J, with 19 bases in the middle. This CDR3 is 16 amino acids long. CDR3 coding DNA: TGTGCCAGCAGCTCAGCGCCTGGGAGCCAGCCCAATGAGCAGTTCTTC. It specifies CASSSAPGSQPNEQFF. The complete variable domain, with remaining parts taken from reference TRBV11-1 and TRBJ2-1, reads EAEVAQSPRYKITEKSQAVAFWCDPISGHATLYWYRQILGQGPELLVQFQDESVVDDSQLPKDRFSAERLKGVDSTLKIQPAELGDSAMYLCASSSAPGSQPNEQFFGPGTRLTVL.

Details on this clonotype: This may be a read error, as it is one base from a much larger clone. This chain joins TRBV6-1 and TRBJ2-3, with TRBD2 matching 8 bases. In germline, CDR1 is MNHNS, CDR2 SASEGT. The CDR3 runs to 12 residues. Trimming took 3 bases from V and 13 from J; bases not matched to a gene: 6. This CDR3 reads CASSDLAGPKYF. In nucleotides, the CDR3 is TGTGCCAGCAGTGATCTAGCGGGTCCCAAGTATTTT.

Concerning this clonotype itself: This may come from a read error, since a much larger clone is one base off. The V gene is TRBV20-1, the J gene TRBJ2-1, with 7 nucleotides matching TRBD2. Germline loops: CDR1 DFQATT, CDR2 SNEGSKA (reference sequence). This CDR3 spans 12 amino acids. In DNA form, the CDR3 reads TGCAGCTACTATAGCGGGCTTCATGAGCAGTTCTTC. Translated: CSYYSGLHEQFF.

The chain is built from TRBV6-5 and TRBJ1-2; D call uncertain. The germline CDR1 and CDR2 sequences are MNHEY and SVGAGI. This CDR3 region has 14 residues. V gave up 1 base and J gave up 7 bases, with 13 bases separating them. DNA of the CDR3: TGTGCCAGCAGTTACTTCCCGTATGTCGGTGGCTACACCTTC. This translates into CASSYFPYVGGYTF.

This clonotype was counted only a few times. This chain links TRBV5-1 with TRBJ2-3; 12 bases align to TRBD2. The germline V gene encodes CDR1 SGHRS and CDR2 YFSETQ. Trimming cost V 4 bases and J 0 bases; bases outside gene matches: 3. The CDR3 has 16 amino acids. The CDR3 region is CASSNGLAGSTDTQYF. In nucleotides, the CDR3 is TGCGCCAGCAGCAACGGACTAGCGGGAAGCACAGATACGCAGTATTTT.

Concerning this clonotype: Its ends do not fully match the called genes, so a read error is possible. The chain has TRBV5-1 and TRBJ2-1; maybe TRBD1 (5 bases). Per germline, CDR1 SGHRS and CDR2 YFSETQ. This CDR3 spans 14 amino acids. DNA of the CDR3: TGCACCAGCAGCTTGGCAGGGTCCTATAATGAGCAGTTCTTC. It is translated as CTSSLAGSYNEQFF.

In the case of this clonotype: No conserved phenylalanine or tryptophan is present at the end of the CDR3, so a read error is the likely explanation. It is unclear where the CDR3 begins or ends on the DNA, so no DNA is shown, and the CDR3 is as TCRdb lists it. The V call is TRBV20-1, the J call TRBJ2-1; the table's D call of TRBD1 was not tested on the DNA. Looked up from germline, CDR1 is DFQATT and CDR2 is SNEGSKA (reference sequence). The CDR3 region is 12 residues in length, termini included. The CDR3: CSAKRQGLEKFY.

This clonotype was counted once. The conserved phenylalanine or tryptophan is not found at the CDR3 terminus, so this likely reflects a read error. The chain couples TRBV11-2 to TRBJ2-3; perhaps TRBD1 as D (5 bases). The length of the CDR3 is 15 residues. CDR1 and CDR2 from the germline V gene are SGHAT and FQNNGV. This CDR3 reads CVSSLSYRITDTQYY. DNA of the CDR3: TGTGTCAGCAGCTTATCTTACAGGATCACAGATACGCAGTATTAT.

The chain couples TRBV20-1 to TRBJ2-1, with 8 bases lining up with TRBD2. Trimming cost V 4 bases and J 10 bases; bases outside gene matches: 15. The CDR3 spans 15 residues. The germline CDR1 and CDR2 sequences are DFQATT and SNEGSKA (reference sequence). In DNA form, the CDR3 reads TGCAGTGCTATACCCGGTTCCAGCGGGAGTGGCGAGCAGTTCTTC. The encoded protein is CSAIPGSSGSGEQFF.